This is a list of T cell receptor beta chains from one sample in a study of cytomegalovirus exposure and HLA in healthy donors. The assay was immunoSEQ multiplex PCR, and TCRdb's table has in-frame clones only and misses some. The sample has roughly 140,000 clones, approximately 81% seen once; the top ten hold less than 2.5%. The material sequenced was PBMCs. The receptors originated from a woman between 18 and 29 years old in good health and CMV-seronegative. Each CDR3 is given with its conserved first and last residue. The D gene is left open where the match is weak. Size tells how often a clone was seen (once, few, many) or the class of an expanded clone, and some rows leave it out.

.	few	TRBJ2-7	TRBV5-1	CASSWKGQSYEQYF	TGCGCCAGCAGCTGGAAAGGACAGTCCTACGAGCAGTACTTC
.	.	TRBJ2-1	TRBV6-1	CASSVDSSNEQFF	TGTGCCAGCAGCGTGGACAGTTCTAATGAGCAGTTCTTC
.	.	TRBJ1-6	TRBV4-2	CASSQEMRSSYNSPLHF	TGTGCCAGCAGCCAAGAAATGAGGAGCTCCTATAATTCACCCCTCCACTTT
TRBD2	few	TRBJ2-3	TRBV10-3	CAISGGGTSGDPRTDTQYF	TGTGCCATCAGCGGCGGGGGGACTAGCGGGGACCCTCGCACAGATACGCAGTATTTT
.	.	TRBJ2-2	TRBV7-2	CASSRNQGFTGELFF	TGTGCCAGCAGCAGGAATCAGGGATTCACCGGGGAGCTGTTTTTT
.	.	TRBJ1-6	TRBV2	CASSPGTAGAPLHF	TGTGCCAGCAGTCCCGGAACCGCGGGAGCACCCCTCCACTTT
TRBD1	few	TRBJ1-2	TRBV7-9	CASSPDRVLNGYTF	TGTGCCAGCAGCCCTGACAGGGTACTGAATGGCTACACCTTC
.	.	TRBJ1-3	TRBV30	CAWSTGLVGNTIYF	TGTGCCTGGAGTACAGGATTAGTTGGAAACACCATATATTTT
.	.	TRBJ2-3	TRBV6-7	CASSYSDSYTQYF	TGTGCCAGCAGTTACTCGGACTCCTATACGCAGTATTTT
TRBD1	once	TRBJ1-2	TRBV28	CASSFRQGVVSGYTF	TGTGCCAGCAGTTTCCGACAGGGGGTGGTAAGCGGCTACACCTTC
.	.	TRBJ2-3	TRBV7-2	CASSRTWSDTQYF	TGTGCCAGCAGCCGGACATGGTCAGATACGCAGTATTTT
.	.	TRBJ2-2	TRBV7-2	CASSASGGRHGELFF	TGTGCCAGCAGCGCTAGTGGAGGTCGCCACGGGGAGCTGTTTTTT
TRBD1	.	TRBJ2-2	TRBV14	CASSRQGTGELFF	TGTGCCAGCAGCCGACAGGGAACCGGGGAGCTGTTTTTT
.	.	TRBJ1-5	TRBV5-1	CASSLDSRSNQPQHF	TGCGCCAGCAGCTTGGACAGCCGTAGCAATCAGCCCCAGCATTTT
.	.	TRBJ1-6	TRBV30	CAWTSLLNSPLHF	TGTGCCTGGACGTCCCTTTTAAATTCACCCCTCCACTTT
.	.	TRBJ1-2	TRBV5-5	CASSLDVGRVNYGYTF	TGTGCCAGCAGCTTGGATGTGGGCAGGGTTAACTATGGCTACACCTTC
TRBD1	.	TRBJ1-6	TRBV6-1	CASEDRGNSPLHF	TGTGCCAGCGAGGACAGGGGTAATTCACCCCTCCACTTT
TRBD2	few	TRBJ2-5	TRBV23-1	CASTPPPSGQETQYF	TGCGCCAGCACTCCCCCGCCTAGCGGACAAGAGACCCAGTACTTC
.	.	TRBJ2-5	TRBV7-2	CASSLARELETQYF	TGTGCCAGCAGCTTAGCCCGGGAGCTGGAGACCCAGTACTTC
TRBD2	.	TRBJ2-3	TRBV7-2	CASSLALGGGDTQYF	TGTGCCAGCAGCTTAGCGCTTGGGGGGGGAGATACGCAGTATTTT
TRBD1	.	TRBJ1-5	TRBV7-9	CASSLGGQGWDQPQHF	TGTGCCAGCAGCTTAGGGGGACAGGGGTGGGATCAGCCCCAGCATTTT
TRBD2	.	TRBJ2-3	TRBV6-1	CASSEGRGETDTQYF	TGTGCCAGCAGTGAGGGACGGGGGGAGACAGATACGCAGTATTTT
TRBD1	few	TRBJ1-4	TRBV5-4	CASSFSGQGGEKLFF	TGTGCCAGCAGCTTTTCGGGACAGGGCGGTGAAAAACTGTTTTTT
TRBD1	once	TRBJ2-5	TRBV5-1	CASSTLDRGKTQYF	TGCGCCAGCAGCACCCTGGACAGGGGAAAGACCCAGTACTTC
TRBD1	.	TRBJ2-7	TRBV5-1	CASRLGQGSSYEQYF	TGCGCCAGCAGACTAGGACAGGGGAGCTCCTACGAGCAGTACTTC
TRBD1	.	TRBJ2-7	TRBV5-6	CASSLAGSARGLYEQYF	TGTGCCAGCAGCTTGGCCGGCTCAGCCAGGGGGCTATACGAGCAGTACTTC
.	.	TRBJ1-4	TRBV4-3	CASSQEKGVGEKLFF	TGCGCCAGCAGCCAAGAAAAGGGGGTCGGTGAAAAACTGTTTTTT
.	.	TRBJ2-7	TRBV11-3	CASSLYPGISYEQYF	TGTGCCAGCAGCTTATACCCAGGGATCTCCTACGAGCAGTACTTC
.	.	TRBJ2-4	TRBV4-3	CASSQDWGHGNIQYF	TGCGCCAGCAGCCAAGATTGGGGACACGGGAACATTCAGTACTTC
.	.	TRBJ2-6	TRBV28	CASSLMGAGANVLTF	TGTGCCAGCAGTTTAATGGGAGCTGGGGCCAACGTCCTGACTTTC
TRBD2	.	TRBJ2-7	TRBV7-2	CASSSRREGDEQYF	TGTGCCAGCAGCTCGAGGCGGGAGGGGGACGAGCAGTACTTC
TRBD2	.	TRBJ2-3	TRBV29-1	CSARGSGSADTQYF	TGCAGCGCCCGGGGTAGCGGGAGTGCAGATACGCAGTATTTT
TRBD1	.	TRBJ1-6	TRBV19	CASSKGDRGSYNSPLHF	TGTGCCAGTAGTAAAGGGGACAGGGGCTCCTATAATTCACCCCTCCACTTT
TRBD1	.	TRBJ2-1	TRBV11-2	CASSVTRGQSDGDEQFF	TGTGCCAGCAGCGTCACACGGGGACAGAGTGATGGGGATGAGCAGTTCTTC
TRBD2	.	TRBJ2-7	TRBV6-6	CASSPGLAGEQYF	TGTGCCAGCAGTCCGGGACTAGCGGGAGAGCAGTACTTC
TRBD2	.	TRBJ2-5	TRBV30	CAWSKTPTSGPRETQYF	TGTGCCTGGAGCAAAACCCCAACTAGCGGGCCAAGAGAGACCCAGTACTTC
.	.	TRBJ2-1	TRBV28	CASNWGGRYNEQFF	TGTGCCAGCAACTGGGGGGGCCGCTACAATGAGCAGTTCTTC
.	.	TRBJ2-1	TRBV6-1	CASSPDSGGLKQFF	TGTGCCAGCAGTCCAGACTCGGGGGGCCTGAAGCAGTTCTTC
.	.	TRBJ2-5	TRBV30	CAGSLRRGGASWEQYF	TGTGCTGGAAGTCTTCGGAGGGGGGGCGCGTCTTGGGAGCAGTACTTC
TRBD1	.	TRBJ2-2	TRBV10-3	CAISRGTGQTGELFF	TGTGCCATCAGCCGCGGGACAGGGCAGACCGGGGAGCTGTTTTTT
.	.	TRBJ1-5	TRBV2	CASSPGAPLPQHF	TGTGCCAGCAGCCCAGGGGCGCCTTTGCCCCAGCATTTT
.	.	TRBJ1-2	TRBV29-1	CSVAHTNYGYTF	TGCAGCGTTGCTCACACTAACTATGGCTACACCTTC
.	.	TRBJ2-5	TRBV30	CAWSVRRGQETQYF	TGTGCCTGGAGTGTACGGCGGGGACAAGAGACCCAGTACTTC
TRBD1	few	TRBJ1-5	TRBV4-3	CASSQETGYQPQHF	TGCGCCAGCAGCCAAGAGACAGGGTATCAGCCCCAGCATTTT
.	once	TRBJ2-3	TRBV4-3	CASPTEGRITDTQYF	TGCGCCAGCCCTACTGAGGGTCGTATCACAGATACGCAGTATTTT
TRBD2	.	TRBJ2-7	TRBV5-4	CASSQGLAGQYEQYF	TGTGCCAGCAGCCAGGGACTAGCGGGACAGTACGAGCAGTACTTC
.	once	TRBJ2-7	TRBV19	CASRTGHIDAYEQYF	TGTGCCAGTAGGACAGGACATATTGATGCCTACGAGCAGTACTTC